Below, one T cell receptor beta chain is given with its context. Relapse after autologous stem cell transplantation occurred in every patient, and brentuximab vedotin exposure varied. This specimen comes from a study of PD-1 blockade in classical Hodgkin lymphoma. Sequenced by immunoSEQ multiplex PCR; TCRdb stores in-frame clones only, minus some. The sample lists 50,000 or so clones, approximately 90% occurring once. This CDR3 has 15 amino acids. The germline V and J ends were trimmed by 1 base and 1 base, with 10 bases remaining between them. Germline lookup yields CDR1 LGHNA and CDR2 YNFKEQ. The clonotype was recovered from a human donor with classical Hodgkin lymphoma. The sample consisted of peripheral blood mononuclear cells (PBMCs), taken before the second cycle of nivolumab. The V and J genes are TRBV4-2 and TRBJ2-5, with TRBD1 as a possible D gene (5 bases). The CDR3 loop is CASSQVDRVQETQYF. The CDR3 coding sequence is TGTGCCAGCAGCCAAGTTGACAGAGTCCAAGAGACCCAGTACTTC.